Listed below are T cell receptor beta chains from one sample, sequenced in a study of response to subunit inactivated influenza vaccine. TCRdb re-derived calls from the RT-PCR reads in MiXCR, one entry per CDR3 protein. The table has some 480,000 distinct CDR3 sequences, 10% to 11% seen once. Sequenced material: PBMCs from blood, taken roughly 47 days after vaccination. The receptors derive from a man aged 45-65 years who received an inactivated influenza vaccine. The CDR3 runs from the conserved cysteine through the conserved F or W. The D gene is left open where the match is weak. Part of the rows lack a size; the others show once, few, many or a class for expanded clones.

J gene | V gene | D gene | clone size | CDR3 protein | CDR3 DNA
TRBJ2-5 | TRBV7-2 | . | . | CASSLMGLSETQYF | TGTGCCAGCAGCTTAATGGGCCTTTCAGAGACCCAGTACTTC
TRBJ2-1 | TRBV14 | TRBD2 | few | CASSQSGTTVYNEQFF | TGTGCCAGCAGCCAGTCTGGGACTACCGTCTACAATGAGCAGTTCTTC
TRBJ2-5 | TRBV7-8 | TRBD2 | once | CASMRILAGKPKETQYF | TGTGCCAGCATGCGAATATTAGCGGGCAAACCAAAAGAGACCCAGTACTTC
TRBJ2-1 | TRBV24-1 | . | . | CATSDSTERHPLF | TGTGCCACCAGTGATTCTACTGAGCGACACCCACTCTTC
TRBJ2-5 | TRBV7-3 | . | few | CASSATGVGHQETQYF | TGTGCCAGCAGCGCGACAGGAGTCGGGCATCAAGAGACCCAGTACTTC
TRBJ1-5 | TRBV7-9 | . | many | CASSLGDTSNQPQHF | TGTGCCAGCAGCTTAGGGGACACTAGCAATCAGCCCCAGCATTTT
TRBJ2-7 | TRBV7-9 | TRBD1 | few | CASSLLGTEGYEQYF | TGTGCCAGCAGCTTACTTGGGACAGAGGGTTACGAGCAGTACTTC
TRBJ2-6 | TRBV15 | . | few | CATSRDRLDSGANVLTF | TGTGCCACCAGCAGAGATAGGTTAGACTCTGGGGCCAACGTCCTGACTTTC
TRBJ2-7 | TRBV7-2 | . | many | CASSTRGSAYEQYF | TGTGCCAGCAGCACCAGGGGAAGCGCGTACGAGCAGTACTTC
TRBJ1-6 | TRBV18 | TRBD1 | . | CASSNSGTDSPLHF | TGTGCCAGCTCAAACTCCGGGACAGACTCACCCCTCCACTTT
TRBJ2-5 | TRBV20-1 | TRBD1 | many | CSANRGSETQYF | TGCAGTGCTAACAGGGGGAGTGAGACCCAGTACTTC
TRBJ2-1 | TRBV7-9 | TRBD2 | . | CASSPQTRLAGLGEQFF | TGTGCCAGCAGCCCCCAGACGAGACTAGCGGGATTAGGCGAGCAGTTCTTC
TRBJ2-3 | TRBV12-3/TRBV12-4 | TRBD2 | . | CASSPGLGGDTQYF | TGTGCCAGCAGCCCGGGACTAGGGGGAGATACGCAGTATTTT
TRBJ2-7 | TRBV5-1 | . | few | CASSPGPGEQYF | TGCGCCAGCAGCCCCGGGCCAGGTGAGCAGTACTTC
TRBJ2-7 | TRBV5-1 | . | few | CASSLAGLGTYEQYF | TGCGCCAGCAGCTTGGCGGGACTCGGGACCTACGAGCAGTACTTC
TRBJ2-7 | TRBV5-1 | . | . | CASSLLPRTEYGRYEQYF | TGCGCCAGCAGCTTGTTACCCCGGACAGAGTACGGACGGTACGAGCAGTACTTC